This T cell receptor beta chain came from a study of T cell repertoires in cytomegalovirus infection. This clonotype was counted only a few times. The antigen is undetermined. This CDR3 region has 13 residues. Trimming pared 11 bases from V and 2 bases from J, leaving 13 bases between. One entry per CDR3 protein results from TCRdb running MiXCR on the reads. The table has roughly 500,000 distinct CDR3 sequences, 33% seen once. Overall study findings and caveats: CMV-specific TCR beta clonotypes restricted by HLA-C were the ones dominating the ex vivo response.

The gene calls are TRBV12-3 or TRBV12-4 and TRBJ1-3; D gene unclear. The source material was cultured PBMCs, sampled from culture after CMV antigen stimulation. This TCR was recovered from a human donor in good health (CMV status not recorded). Some clones in this sample may be carry-over from other donors' samples. The CDR3 DNA is TGTGCCGGATCCACTAATGCTGGAAACACCATATATTTT. The encoded protein is CAGSTNAGNTIYF.